This TCR beta chain comes out of a study of T cells in narcolepsy. Overall study: Patients with NT1 or NT2 and healthy control donors were enrolled. Whole-study results and caveats: Comparing one patient's CSF and blood CD4+ clonotypes highlighted HCRT- and TRIB2-specific autoreactive clonotypes. Blood of same and different patients, but not healthy controls, reportedly held recurring autoreactive clonotypes.

Here immunoSEQ multiplex PCR was the method, and the copy in TCRdb shows in-frame clones only, minus some. Of some 14,000 clones detected, around nine tenths appear once; the ten largest clones hold over 1.5%. V lost 2 bases, J lost 11 bases, and 8 bases stayed unmatched. CDR1 LNHDA and CDR2 SQIVND come from the germline V gene (reference sequence). The CDR3 has 14 residues. With respect to this clone: Its antigen remains unknown.

The sample comprised CD45RA- memory CD4+ T cells from PBMCs. The rearrangement uses TRBV19 and TRBJ1-4; 7 bases map to TRBD1. The sequence derives from a human donor with narcolepsy. DNA for the CDR3: TGTGCCAGTAGTATAAACCCCCAGGGGGAGAAACTGTTTTTT. It is translated as CASSINPQGEKLFF.